The next 19 T cell receptor beta chains were all read from a single sample in a study of cytomegalovirus exposure and HLA in healthy donors. Vbeta (60) and Jbeta (13) primers were used in the PCR. Here immunoSEQ multiplex PCR was the method, and the copy in TCRdb shows in-frame clones only, minus some. Here the sample spans fewer than 200,000 clones, roughly 81% being singletons. The material sequenced was PBMCs. Receptor source: a woman aged 18 to 35 in good health and CMV-seropositive.

V and J are TRBV19 and TRBJ1-4, with unresolved D. The CDR3 covers 14 residues. Trimming removed 0 bases from V and 7 bases from J, with 9 bases in between. From germline, CDR1 is LNHDA and CDR2 SQIVND (reference sequence). The DNA of the CDR3 is TGTGCCAGTAGTATAGAAATCAGAAGTGAAAAACTGTTTTTT. Its protein is CASSIEIRSEKLFF.

The chain links TRBV5-6 to TRBJ2-7; 14 nucleotides align to TRBD2. The CDR3 contains 17 residues. CDR1 and CDR2 from the germline V gene are SGHDT and YYEEEE. Trimming took 5 bases from V and 1 from J; bases not matched to a gene: 8. As DNA, the CDR3 is TGTGCCAGCAGTCACCCTGGGACTAGCGGGGGTTCCTACGAGCAGTACTTC. Translated, it gives CASSHPGTSGGSYEQYF.

This clone was counted only a few times. This may be a read error: a much more frequent sequence differs by one nucleotide. The chain employs TRBV11-2 and TRBJ1-3, with D tentatively TRBD1 (6 bases). The CDR3 sequence is 14 residues long. V dropped 3 bases and J dropped 0 bases, with 6 bases sitting between them. Per germline, CDR1 SGHAT and CDR2 FQNNGV. CDR3 nucleotide sequence: TGTGCCAGCAGCTTGGACAGCTCTGGAAACACCATATATTTT. It encodes CASSLDSSGNTIYF.

The table lists this clone with a few counts. The chain employs TRBV30 and TRBJ1-2; D possibly corresponds to TRBD1 (6 bases). This CDR3 contains 11 residues. V lost 4 bases and J lost 6, with 9 bases in between. Looked up from germline, CDR1 is GTSNPN and CDR2 is SVGIG (reference sequence). The CDR3 DNA reads TGTGCCTGGAACAGGGCCCATGGCTACACCTTC. Protein sequence: CAWNRAHGYTF.

The chain carries TRBV30 and TRBJ2-7, with 9 bases that match TRBD1. This CDR3 contains 15 residues. V dropped 2 bases and J dropped 1; count of bases not matched to a gene: 6. Germline V lookup: CDR1 GTSNPN, CDR2 SVGIG (reference sequence). The DNA of the CDR3 is TGTGCCTGGAGTCCCGGGACAGGGCTTTCCTACGAGCAGTACTTC. Its protein product is CAWSPGTGLSYEQYF.

The gene calls are TRBV4-3 and TRBJ2-1; TRBD2 matches at 7 bases. CDR3 size: 18 residues. Germline trimming cut 0 bases from V and 7 bases from J; bases unmatched to any gene: 15. Germline V CDR1 and CDR2: LGHNA, YSLEER. For the CDR3, the DNA is TGCGCCAGCAGCCAAGATCTCTCGACTAGCCCATCCGCGAATGAGCAGTTCTTC. Encoded protein: CASSQDLSTSPSANEQFF.

The count of this clone is one. This rearrangement joins TRBV5-1 to TRBJ1-4; TRBD1 agrees at 7 bases. V lost 2 bases to trimming and J lost 5 bases; unmatched junction nucleotides: 3. Germline V gene lookup returns CDR1 SGHRS and CDR2 YFSETQ. The CDR3 has 14 residues. The CDR3 reads CASSFGTANEKLFF. The DNA of the CDR3 is TGCGCCAGCAGCTTCGGGACAGCAAATGAAAAACTGTTTTTT. Supplemented by reference TRBV5-1 and TRBJ1-4, the full variable domain reads KAGVTQTPRYLIKTRGQQVTLSCSPISGHRSVSWYQQTPGQGLQFLFEYFSETQRNKGNFPGRFSGRQFSNSRSEMNVSTLELGDSALYLCASSFGTANEKLFFGSGTQLSVL.

The rearrangement links TRBV4-1 to TRBJ2-3; no firm D call. Germline assignment: CDR1 MGHRA and CDR2 YSYEKL. The CDR3 contains 14 residues. V dropped 1 base and J dropped 4 bases, with 9 bases sitting between them. The CDR3 is CASSQVLVPDTQYF. DNA for the CDR3: TGCGCCAGCAGCCAAGTTCTAGTTCCAGATACGCAGTATTTT.

The gene calls are TRBV29-1 and TRBJ2-2, with 13 bases that match TRBD2. In germline, CDR1 is SQVTM, CDR2 ANQGSEA. This CDR3 spans 16 amino acids. Unmatched junction bases numbered 7, after V lost 4 bases and J lost 5 bases. The CDR3 protein is CSVATSGGARTGELFF. In DNA form, the CDR3 reads TGCAGCGTTGCAACTAGCGGGGGGGCCAGGACCGGGGAGCTGTTTTTT.

The V gene is TRBV5-4, the J gene TRBJ1-1; the D gene is possibly TRBD1 (5 bases). The CDR3 spans 14 residues. Germline values: CDR1 SGHNT, CDR2 YYREEE (reference sequence). The V end lost 7 bases, the J end lost 1 base, and 14 bases lay between the germline ends. CDR3 region: CASHLVGANTEAFF. CDR3 DNA: TGTGCCAGCCACCTGGTAGGGGCGAACACTGAAGCTTTCTTT.

The rearrangement links TRBV6-5 to TRBJ1-5; 7 bases are a match to TRBD1. This CDR3 region has 15 residues. V lost 0 bases and J lost 5; bases outside the gene matches: 4. Germline V lookup: CDR1 MNHEY, CDR2 SVGAGI. CDR3 DNA sequence: TGTGCCAGCAGTTACTCTACAGGGGTGGATCAGCCCCAGCATTTT. Its protein product is CASSYSTGVDQPQHF.

This clone occurred a few times. The chain combines TRBV27 with TRBJ2-1; maybe TRBD1 (6 bases). V dropped 7 bases and J dropped 10 bases, with 20 bases sitting between them. CDR1 is MNHEY, CDR2 SMNVEV, per germline (reference sequence). The CDR3 sequence is 14 residues long. The CDR3 nucleotides read TGTGCCAGCACCGACAGGACCAAAGTAAAAGAGCAGTTCTTC. Residues: CASTDRTKVKEQFF.

This chain joins TRBV19 and TRBJ2-1; 7 bases align to TRBD2. The germline V gene has CDR1 LNHDA and CDR2 SQIVND (reference sequence). The CDR3 extends over 13 amino acids. The junction had 9 bases not matched to a gene; V was cut back by 8 bases and J by 8 bases. The CDR3 spells CASSTREVDEQFF. CDR3 bases: TGTGCCAGTTCAACTCGGGAGGTGGATGAGCAGTTCTTC.

This clone has a count of ten or more. This chain joins TRBV5-4 and TRBJ1-6; D may be TRBD1 (6 bases). V shed 4 bases and J shed 4 bases, with 12 bases lying between them. The CDR3 sequence is 15 residues long. The V gene's germline CDR1 is SGHNT and CDR2 YYREEE (reference sequence). CDR3 in DNA: TGTGCCAGCAGCGCCGGGACAAGTTATAATTCACCCCTCCACTTT. Translated, it gives CASSAGTSYNSPLHF. The full variable domain, with the rest looked up from reference TRBV5-4 and TRBJ1-6, is ETGVTQSPTHLIKTRGQQVTLRCSSQSGHNTVSWYQQALGQGPQFIFQYYREEENGRGNFPPRFSGLQFPNYSSELNVNALELDDSALYLCASSAGTSYNSPLHFGNGTRLTVT.

The V call is TRBV27, the J call TRBJ1-2; 8 bases agree with TRBD1. Germline CDR1 is MNHEY and CDR2 is SMNVEV (reference sequence). The CDR3 covers 14 residues. The junction had 3 bases not matched to a gene; V was cut back by 2 bases and J by 4 bases. The CDR3 loop is CASSLQGAGYGYTF. The CDR3 coding sequence is TGTGCCAGCAGTTTACAGGGGGCAGGCTATGGCTACACCTTC.

This rearrangement joins TRBV5-1 to TRBJ1-6; no clear D gene. V was shortened by 4 bases and J by 4 bases, with 15 bases between the two germline ends. The CDR3 runs to 16 residues. From germline, CDR1 is SGHRS and CDR2 YFSETQ. The CDR3 DNA reads TGCGCCAGCAGCCCCGGCGGGGAGATATATAATTCACCCCTCCACTTT. This codes for CASSPGGEIYNSPLHF.

The chain is built from TRBV2 and TRBJ2-7, with 9 positions matching TRBD1. After removal of 11 bases from V and 4 bases from J, the junction contained 12 bases not matched to a gene. The CDR3 runs to 14 residues. Germline CDR1 and CDR2: SNHLY and FYNNEI. The CDR3 nucleotides are TGTGCCGGAGGTGCGGGACAGGGTGTGTACGAGCAGTACTTC. It specifies CAGGAGQGVYEQYF.

CDR3 protein: CASSVAGDNQPQHF. CDR3 bases: TGTGCCAGCAGCGTGGCAGGGGACAATCAGCCCCAGCATTTT. The V gene is TRBV9, the J gene TRBJ1-5; D might be TRBD1 (6 bases). The germline V gene has CDR1 SGDLS and CDR2 YYNGEE. This CDR3 is 14 amino acids long. Trimming shortened V by 2 bases and J by 3 bases, and 9 bases separated the two germline ends.

The chain combines TRBV4-1 with TRBJ2-1; TRBD2 matches 10 bases. The CDR3 extends over 16 amino acids. Germline CDR1 MGHRA, CDR2 YSYEKL. With V trimmed by 4 bases and J by 7 bases, 10 bases remained unmatched. DNA for the CDR3: TGCGCCAGCAGCCCTAAGGGAGCGGGGGGGTTTAATGAGCAGTTCTTC. Amino acid sequence: CASSPKGAGGFNEQFF.